The following is a T cell receptor beta chain sequence with its context. Its specific antigen is unknown. No quality values exist for individual bases; no much larger clone is one base distant. Inclusive of the bounding cysteine and phenylalanine, the CDR3 is 14 residues long. Only the CDR3 portion is preserved as DNA: 42 bases, with reading frame beginning at the first base. CDR1 and CDR2, per the germline V gene, are MNHNS and SASEGT. V is clipped by 4 bases and J by 9 bases, and the sequence between their germline boundaries is 13 bases long. The sample belongs to a study of shared clonotypes between healthy human individuals (dated by TCRdb to 2020 to 2022). Some background on the complete study: The cohort comprised two women and a few men aged 18 to 49 years. For each donor, three plates each were used for CD4 naive and CD4 memory, two plates were used for CD8 naive, and one plate was used for CD8 memory. To estimate repertoire size and how much clonotype sharing occurs between individuals, the study deeply sequenced the blood TCR repertoires of a handful of healthy adults. Different laboratories and diverse techniques were used to prepare libraries and sequence TCR repertoires, to increase sequencing depth and limit assay-specific biases. Leukapheresis yielded between about 0.85 and 10 billion PBMCs per donor. Findings and caveats that apply to the study as a whole: Pairwise subsampling indicated that sequencing depth was expected to affect the degree of clonotype sharing among donors. Across a few donors, approximately 4.6% of naive CD4, approximately 3.6% of naive CD8, under 2.5% of memory CD4, and about 0.4% of memory CD8 clonotypes were shared. Because the study included a small number of donors, the genetic and exposure-history diversity represented was limited. Larger estimated clonotype richness was generally found for naive subsets than for memory subsets. Clonotypes shared by all four sorted-subset donors showed higher generation probabilities than non-shared clonotypes. Rarefaction of sorted-subset datasets indicated incomplete sequencing despite the large sequencing depth. Sampling was restricted to blood, and TCR repertoires in tissue are likely to differ from TCR repertoires in blood.

For the CD8 naive samples, CD45RO-negative cells were positively selected for CCR7, yielding a CD45RA+CCR7+ population from which TemRA cells were excluded. The donors were healthy, HIV-negative adults with no recently reported acute infections or vaccinations. Every donor was a Caucasian adult living in Nashville, Tennessee, USA. After blood collection by leukapheresis, PBMCs were isolated using Ficoll-Histopaque density gradient centrifugation and then cryopreserved in the vapor phase of liquid nitrogen. Analytical flow cytometry was used to check the purity and quantity of each magnetically sorted T cell population. From each sorted fraction, genomic DNA was isolated and quantified by UV absorbance on a Nanodrop 2000c. TCR CDR3 regions were amplified from genomic DNA by multiplex PCR using the deep immunoSEQ assay. Extracted genomic DNA from each cell subset was distributed evenly across all wells of several immunoSEQ 96-well plates, and each plate was treated as a replicate. Each replicate PCR for sorted subsets received approximately 220 ng genomic DNA, equal to about 30,000 T cell genomes. Purified libraries were measured with a Qubit 3.0 fluorometer, size-checked on a Bioanalyzer 2100, and measured again with the KAPA Library Quantification kit. Every immunoSEQ 96-well plate was sequenced on a separate single-read 150-cycle Illumina NextSeq 550 flow cell. The original methods were these. Because only junctional sequences without quality scores were contained in the immunoSEQ output, filtering matching that applied to full-length reads could not be performed. To assign V/J genes and CDR3, sequences were annotated using PyIR, a Python wrapper for IgBLAST v1.9, with IMGT germline references. Reads were filtered out if the reads had weak V/J assignments (E-value above 1e-6), no CDR3, stop codons, out-of-frame junctions, or ambiguous translated residues. A V3J clonotype was defined by an identical inferred V gene, J gene, and CDR3 amino acid sequence. To compute the percentage overlap between repertoires, the number of shared unique clonotypes was divided by the size of the smaller repertoire. Repertoire richness was assessed with RTK rarefaction, the Chao1 estimator, and Recon v2.1 estimates of unobserved clonotypes. OLGA was used to compute generation probabilities for all TCRbeta clonotypes that the gDNA method yielded from four donors. Drawn from immuneACCESS, this table holds only the in-frame rearrangements with V and J called that TCRdb kept. Clones are partly lost; checked studies trace under half to an unresolved V gene and leave the rest unexplained. Clone size and V and J calls were adopted from that table, with D and trimming inferred from the DNA. The sample table shows 550,000 to 600,000 clones, and roughly 98% are seen once. 0.3% of the sample belongs to the ten largest clones.

This TCR was recovered from a man younger than 45 in good health. Sample: naive CD8+ T cells sorted from blood. This sample's cell subset or site label indicates: CD45RA+CCR7+. Recombination linked TRBV6-1 to TRBJ1-6; perhaps TRBD1 is the D gene, with 5 bases matching. CDR3 region: CASSVRDGSSPLHF. The nucleotide sequence reads as follows: TGTGCCAGCAGTGTAAGGGACGGAAGTTCACCCCTCCACTTT.